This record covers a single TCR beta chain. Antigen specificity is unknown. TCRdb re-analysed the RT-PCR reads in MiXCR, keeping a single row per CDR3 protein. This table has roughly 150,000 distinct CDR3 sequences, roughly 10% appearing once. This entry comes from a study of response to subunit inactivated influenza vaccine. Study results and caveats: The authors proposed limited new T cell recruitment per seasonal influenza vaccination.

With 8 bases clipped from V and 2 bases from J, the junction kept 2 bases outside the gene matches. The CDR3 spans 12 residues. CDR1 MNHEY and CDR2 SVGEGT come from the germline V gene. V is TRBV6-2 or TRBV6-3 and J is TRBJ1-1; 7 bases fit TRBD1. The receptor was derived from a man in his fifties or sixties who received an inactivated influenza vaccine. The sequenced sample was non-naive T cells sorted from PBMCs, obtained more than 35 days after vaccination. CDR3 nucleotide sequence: TGTGCCAGCGGGACAGTTAACACTGAAGCTTTCTTT. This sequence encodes CASGTVNTEAFF.